This is a list of T cell receptor beta chains from one sample in a study of cytomegalovirus exposure and HLA in healthy donors. The table came from immunoSEQ multiplex PCR; TCRdb's copy has only in-frame clones and leaves some out. The sample consists of about 120,000 clones, over 60% of them appearing once. Material for sequencing was PBMCs. The receptor set was obtained from a human donor in good health. Each CDR3 is given with its conserved first and last residue. D genes are given only for firm matches. Size values are once, few and many counts, or a class for expanded clones, and some rows have none.

size,V,D,J,DNA,CDR3
.,TRBV4-1,.,TRBJ2-2,TGCGCCAGCAGCCAATTCCGTGTTCTAGGTGTCACCGGGGAGCTGTTTTTT,CASSQFRVLGVTGELFF
.,TRBV2,.,TRBJ1-3,TGTGCCAGCATGCCCTTAAGGGGCTCGGGAAACACCATATATTTT,CASMPLRGSGNTIYF
.,TRBV9,.,TRBJ1-4,TGTGCCAGCAGCCCCCTGGGGGGGCCGGTTAATGAAAAACTGTTTTTT,CASSPLGGPVNEKLFF
few,TRBV27,TRBD1,TRBJ1-2,TGTGCCAGCAGTTTATCTGGACAGGGTGCAAGGTATGGCTACACCTTC,CASSLSGQGARYGYTF
.,TRBV28,TRBD1,TRBJ2-1,TGTGCCAGCAGTCCAGGGACAGTAGGTAGGAATGAGCAGTTCTTC,CASSPGTVGRNEQFF
.,TRBV28,TRBD1,TRBJ1-5,TGTGCCAGCAGTTCCGGGACAGCTTATAGCAATCAGCCCCAGCATTTT,CASSSGTAYSNQPQHF
.,TRBV19,.,TRBJ1-3,TGTGCCAGTAGTACTCGAGGGGAACAGGGCCCCTCTGGAAACACCATATATTTT,CASSTRGEQGPSGNTIYF
.,TRBV5-4,.,TRBJ2-1,TGTGCCAGCAGCTTTAGCTCCGAGCAGTTCTTC,CASSFSSEQFF
few,TRBV4-1,.,TRBJ1-5,TGCGCCAGCAGCCAAGATTGGCCGGAGGGCAATCAGCCCCAGCATTTT,CASSQDWPEGNQPQHF
.,TRBV10-2,.,TRBJ2-3,TGCGCCAGCAGTGACCCCCAGGTAGATACGCAGTATTTT,CASSDPQVDTQYF
.,TRBV7-8,TRBD1,TRBJ1-5,TGTGCCAGCAGCTTAGCCCCCAGGACAGGGATCGGCAATCAGCCCCAGCATTTT,CASSLAPRTGIGNQPQHF
few,TRBV11-2,.,TRBJ1-1,TGTGCCAGCAGCCGAGAGAACACTGAAGCTTTCTTT,CASSRENTEAFF
.,TRBV4-1,.,TRBJ2-3,TGCGCCAGCAGCCAAGAAGCGATCGGGGTCAGGGATACGCAGTATTTT,CASSQEAIGVRDTQYF
few,TRBV29-1,.,TRBJ1-1,TGCAGCGTTGAAGATCTCGGGGAGGTACACACTGAAGCTTTCTTT,CSVEDLGEVHTEAFF
few,TRBV25-1,.,TRBJ1-4,TGTGCCAGCAGTGACCGAGGAGGGCTGAATGAAAAACTGTTTTTT,CASSDRGGLNEKLFF
few,TRBV30,TRBD2,TRBJ2-5,TGTGCCTGGAGTGGAGGTGGTCTAGCGGGGACCCAGTACTTC,CAWSGGGLAGTQYF